Below are 9 T cell receptor beta chains sequenced from a single sample in a study of blood T cell repertoires in COVID-19. Profiled with immunoSEQ multiplex PCR; TCRdb holds only in-frame clones, not every one. Of 15,000 to 20,000 clones in the sample, under 95% were seen once. Sequenced input: peripheral blood. The receptors were gathered from a man aged 55 to 69 with active COVID-19.

This chain connects TRBV18 to TRBJ2-5; 8 bases are a match to TRBD2. The CDR3 runs 15 residues. V lost 2 bases to trimming and J lost 1 base; unmatched junction nucleotides: 3. In germline, CDR1 is KGHSH, CDR2 LQKENI. The CDR3 DNA sequence: TGTGCCAGCTCACCAACGGGGGGGGCCCAAGAGACCCAGTACTTC. It translates to CASSPTGGAQETQYF.

The V call is TRBV7-9, the J call TRBJ1-1; 8 nucleotides match TRBD1. The germline gives CDR1 SEHNR, CDR2 FQNEAQ (reference sequence). This CDR3 has 14 amino acids. The V and J ends lost 4 bases and 3 bases, in that order; junction bases with no gene match: 4. As DNA, the CDR3 is TGTGCCAGCAGCTCCCGACAGGGGTACACTGAAGCTTTCTTT. Amino acid sequence: CASSSRQGYTEAFF.

The chain has TRBV3-1 (or the pseudogene TRBV3-2) and TRBJ2-2; 8 positions match TRBD1. CDR3 length equals 16 residues. Germline loops: CDR1 LGHDT, CDR2 YNNKEL (reference sequence). V lost 3 bases to trimming and J lost 7 bases; unmatched junction nucleotides: 10. The CDR3: CASSQADRVVNGELFF. The CDR3 DNA reads TGTGCCAGCAGCCAGGCGGACAGGGTGGTTAACGGGGAGCTGTTTTTT.

V usage is TRBV28 and J usage is TRBJ2-1; 8 bases are shared with TRBD2. CDR1 and CDR2 from the germline V gene are MDHEN and SYDVKM. With 1 base clipped from V and 8 bases from J, the junction kept 7 bases outside the gene matches. There are 15 residues in the CDR3. The CDR3 nucleotides read TGTGCCAGCAGTTTATACGGGGGGGCCAGGTATGAGCAGTTCTTC. Encoded protein: CASSLYGGARYEQFF.

The J gene is TRBJ2-2, the V gene TRBV5-6; perhaps TRBD2 as D (6 bases). Germline CDR1 SGHDT, CDR2 YYEEEE. V was cut by 5 bases and J by 7 bases, with 12 bases left in between. This CDR3 is 13 amino acids long. CDR3 sequence: CASRAGGLGELFF. The CDR3 coding sequence is TGTGCCAGCAGAGCGGGCGGGCTCGGGGAGCTGTTTTTT.

This rearrangement joins TRBV27 to TRBJ2-7; TRBD2 is a possible D gene (5 bases). V lost 0 bases, J lost 0 bases, and 18 bases lay in between. This CDR3 comprises 18 residues. The germline V gene encodes CDR1 MNHEY and CDR2 SMNVEV (reference sequence). In DNA, the CDR3 is TGTGCCAGCAGTTTATCGAAAAGCGGCTACACCGGCTCCTACGAGCAGTACTTC. Translated, it gives CASSLSKSGYTGSYEQYF.

The chain has TRBV5-1 and TRBJ2-7; weak D call: TRBD1 (7 bases). The CDR3 sequence is 14 residues long. V was pared by 2 bases and J by 7 bases, with 16 bases between. Germline values: CDR1 SGHRS, CDR2 YFSETQ. Here the CDR3 reads CASSLGQAGLEQYF. The CDR3 DNA sequence: TGCGCCAGCAGCTTAGGACAGGCTGGACTAGAGCAGTACTTC.

The chain uses TRBV19 and TRBJ1-1; 7 bases line up with TRBD1. This CDR3 comprises 14 residues. Germline trimming cut 6 bases from V and 5 bases from J; bases unmatched to any gene: 9. Germline CDR1 is LNHDA and CDR2 is SQIVND (reference sequence). The CDR3 loop is CASRITGVGTEAFF. The CDR3 coding sequence is TGTGCCAGTAGGATCACAGGGGTTGGGACTGAAGCTTTCTTT.

The chain couples TRBV3-1 (or the pseudogene TRBV3-2) to TRBJ1-3; 8 bases line up with TRBD1. The CDR3 is 14 residues long. V was clipped by 5 bases and J by 4 bases; unmatched bases: 4. The germline V gene encodes CDR1 LGHDT and CDR2 YNNKEL (reference sequence). CDR3 region: CASSDRGSGNTIYF. CDR3 nucleotides: TGTGCCAGCAGCGACAGGGGTTCGGGAAACACCATATATTTT.